The next 2 T cell receptor beta chains were all read from a single sample in a study of control samples from healthy donors and cancer patients. Profiling relied on immunoSEQ multiplex PCR, and the TCRdb table lists in-frame clones only, not all of them. Of more than 85,000 clones in the sample, less than 85% are singletons; the top ten hold under 40%. Material: PBMCs. The source of these receptors is a man between 65 and 85 years old with lung cancer.

The chain combines TRBV7-3 with TRBJ2-1; maybe TRBD1 (5 bases). Deletions cut 4 bases from V and 0 bases from J, with 10 bases between. Germline assignment: CDR1 SGHTA and CDR2 FQGTGA. There are 15 residues in the CDR3. In nucleotides, the CDR3 is TGTGCCAGCAGCTCACAGGTTAGCTCCTACAATGAGCAGTTCTTC. Translating gives CASSSQVSSYNEQFF.

This sequence joins TRBV19 and TRBJ2-7; D unresolved. CDR1 and CDR2 (germline): LNHDA, SQIVND (reference sequence). V was shortened by 3 bases and J by 4 bases, with 7 bases between the two germline ends. This CDR3 contains 12 residues. CDR3 loop: CASSILGYEQYF. The DNA for the CDR3 is TGTGCCAGTAGTATTTTGGGGTACGAGCAGTACTTC.